Each of the 27 T cell receptor beta chains below was sequenced from the same sample in a study of T cells in women clearing cervical HPV infection. This table comes from immunoSEQ multiplex PCR, and its TCRdb copy is limited to in-frame clones, with some not included. The repertoire shows roughly 49,000 clones; the top ten hold 0.8% to 1%. The sequencing input was blood buffy coat. Source of these receptors: a woman aged 18-70 years with a cervical HPV16 infection that either progressed to CIN3+ or cleared (not recorded which).

About this clone: The CDR3 end is not reached by the read, which stops 3 residues before it; the germline J gene fills it in. V is TRBV5-1 and J is TRBJ2-4; possibly TRBD1 for D (5 bases). Germline lookup yields CDR1 SGHRS and CDR2 YFSETQ. The CDR3 consists of 12 residues. Here the CDR3 reads CASSLGGYGQYF. CDR3 DNA (partial): TGCGCCAGCAGCTTGGGGGGCTATGGT.

To note about this clone: Read data end 3 residues before the CDR3 end; the end is taken from the germline J gene. The gene calls are TRBV12-5 and TRBJ2-5; 8 positions agree with TRBD2. V was pared by 7 bases and J by 4 bases, with 5 bases of the junction left unmatched. The CDR3 sequence is 13 residues long. Germline loops: CDR1 LGHNT, CDR2 FRNRAP. CDR3 region: CASAGGRGETQYF. Incomplete CDR3 DNA: TGTGCTAGTGCGGGGGGGCGGGGAGAGACC.

On this clone itself: The read halts 3 residues ahead of the CDR3 end, with the missing end drawn from the germline J gene. V and J are TRBV6-2 or TRBV6-3 and TRBJ2-3, with D possibly TRBD1 on 5 matching bases. The CDR3 has 14 residues. CDR1 MNHEY and CDR2 SVGEGT come from the germline V gene. V was cut by 4 bases and J by 6 bases, with 14 bases left in between. The sequenced part of the CDR3 DNA is TGTGCCAGCAGTTTTAGACAGAAGATGGATACG. This translates into CASSFRQKMDT. The CDR3, in full, reads CASSFRQKMDTQYF.

This CDR3 is CASSSGQGHEQYF. CDR3 DNA (partial): TGTGCCAGCAGTTCTGGACAGGGCCACGAG. V usage is TRBV28 and J usage is TRBJ2-7; the match to TRBD1 covers 8 bases. The read falls 3 residues short of the CDR3 end, and the missing part is taken from the germline J gene. Germline CDR1 is MDHEN and CDR2 is SYDVKM. V was pared by 4 bases and J by 5 bases, with 4 bases of the junction left unmatched. This CDR3 has 13 amino acids.

In the case of this clone: The CDR3 is cut off 3 residues early in the read; its end comes from the germline J gene. The chain links TRBV7-3 to TRBJ2-1, with 7 positions matching TRBD1. The junction had 11 bases not matched to a gene; V was cut back by 5 bases and J by 1 base. Per germline, CDR1 SGHTA and CDR2 FQGTGA. This CDR3 is built from 17 residues. Here the CDR3 reads CASSPTSRDRSYNEQFF. CDR3 DNA, as far as it was read: TGTGCCAGCAGCCCTACAAGCCGGGACAGATCCTACAATGAG.

As for this clone: Its ends do not fully match the called genes, so a read error is possible. Read data end 3 residues before the CDR3 end; the end is taken from the germline J gene. The sample carries other DNA sequences with the same CDR3. The chain links TRBV29-1 to TRBJ1-3; maybe TRBD1 (6 bases). The CDR3 covers 12 residues. Germline loops: CDR1 SQVTM, CDR2 ANQGSEA. CDR3 DNA (partial): TGCAGCGTTGGGACAGAAGGAAACACT. Its translation is CSVGTEGNT. The entire CDR3 reads CSVGTEGNTIYF.

A word on this clone: The sequenced fragment ends 3 residues before the CDR3 boundary, so the rest is inferred from the germline J gene. This chain connects TRBV20-1 to TRBJ2-2; tentative D call: TRBD1 (6 bases). This CDR3 contains 12 residues. Germline V CDR1 and CDR2: DFQATT, SNEGSKA (reference sequence). V lost 6 bases and J 7 bases, leaving 12 bases between the germline ends. The covered CDR3 bases are TGCAGTGCGAATACAGGGTACGGGGAG. Translation: CSANTGYGE. The whole CDR3 is CSANTGYGELFF.

Worth noting for this clone: The CDR3 goes on 3 residues after the read ends, and that part is filled in from the germline J gene. The chain links TRBV7-2 to TRBJ2-3, with unresolved D. The CDR3 extends over 15 amino acids. Germline V CDR1 and CDR2: SGHTA, FQGNSA. The chain's CDR3 is CASSLGRQAHQPQYF. The CDR3 DNA, read in part, is TGTGCCAGCAGCTTAGGGCGGCAAGCGCATCAGCCG.

About this clone: The read ends 3 residues early relative to the CDR3; the germline J gene fills the gap. The chain joins TRBV4-1 to TRBJ2-4; 7 bases fit TRBD1. The CDR3 is 16 residues long. The germline gives CDR1 MGHRA, CDR2 YSYEKL. J gave up 8 bases and V 0 bases, and 10 bases lay outside the gene matches. The part of the CDR3 DNA that was read is TGCGCCAGCAGCCAAGATCCGACAGGGAACCTAGACATT. This gives the protein CASSQDPTGNLDI. The whole CDR3 protein is CASSQDPTGNLDIQYF.

On this clone: The CDR3 end lies 3 residues beyond the end of the read and is filled in from the germline J gene. The V and J genes are TRBV14 and TRBJ2-7, with 8 bases identical to TRBD1. This CDR3 comprises 15 residues. CDR1 and CDR2 (germline): SGHDN, FVKESK. Trimming took 4 bases from V and 6 from J; bases not matched to a gene: 11. CDR3: CASSPNSGTGSEQYF. The part of the CDR3 DNA that was read is TGTGCCAGCAGCCCGAACTCCGGGACAGGCAGCGAG. Combining the CDR3 with reference TRBV14 and TRBJ2-7 gives the whole variable domain EAGVTQFPSHSVIEKGQTVTLRCDPISGHDNLYWYRRVMGKEIKFLLHFVKESKQDESGMPNNRFLAERTGGTYSTLKVQPAELEDSGVYFCASSPNSGTGSEQYFGPGTRLTVT.

Turning to this clone: Read data end 3 residues before the CDR3 end; the end is taken from the germline J gene. J is TRBJ1-5 and V is TRBV23-1; perhaps TRBD1 as D (5 bases). TRBV23-1 is annotated as an ORF whose role is uncertain. V lost 4 bases, J lost 0 bases, and 19 bases lay in between. The CDR3 consists of 18 residues. The CDR3 sequence: CASSLVKRGRVSNQPQHF. The sequenced part of the CDR3 DNA is TGCGCCAGCAGTCTAGTGAAGCGTGGCAGGGTTAGCAATCAGCCC.

In regard to this clone: The read ends 3 residues early relative to the CDR3; the germline J gene fills the gap. The rearrangement links TRBV20-1 to TRBJ2-1; TRBD2 aligns across 12 bases. CDR1 DFQATT and CDR2 SNEGSKA come from the germline V gene (reference sequence). Trimming took 3 bases from V and 6 from J; bases not matched to a gene: 3. There are 14 residues in the CDR3. The CDR3 is CSASRTSGVNEQFF. The covered CDR3 bases are TGCAGTGCTAGTCGGACTAGCGGGGTCAATGAG.

Note on this clone: The read ends 3 residues early relative to the CDR3; the germline J gene fills the gap. This chain links TRBV18 with TRBJ2-5, with 7 bases fitting TRBD1. J gave up 5 bases and V 3 bases, and 12 bases lay outside the gene matches. CDR3 length: 16 amino acids. Germline V gene sequence: CDR1 KGHSH, CDR2 LQKENI. The covered CDR3 bases are TGTGCCAGCTCACCGTTTTCAGGACAGGTGGGGGAGACC. Translated, it gives CASSPFSGQVGET. The complete CDR3 sequence is CASSPFSGQVGETQYF.

As regards this clone: The read comes to an end 3 residues before the CDR3 does, leaving the germline J gene to fill in the end. The chain joins TRBV6-2 or TRBV6-3 to TRBJ2-1; tentative D call: TRBD1 (5 bases). Per the germline V gene, CDR1 is MNHEY and CDR2 is SVGEGT. The V end lost 8 bases, the J end lost 6 bases, and 14 bases lay between the germline ends. This CDR3 spans 13 amino acids. CDR3 loop: CASFPHQGNEQFF. The covered CDR3 bases are TGTGCCAGCTTCCCCCACCAGGGCAATGAG.

A remark on this clone: The DNA ends 3 residues before the CDR3 does, and the rest of the CDR3 is filled in from the germline J gene. V usage is TRBV28 and J usage is TRBJ2-2, with 8 bases matching TRBD1. There are 16 residues in the CDR3. Germline V gene sequence: CDR1 MDHEN, CDR2 SYDVKM. V shed 1 base, J shed 4 bases, and the junction held 5 bases outside the gene matches. The CDR3 sequence is CASSLFQGAGTGELFF. Incomplete CDR3 DNA: TGTGCCAGCAGTTTATTTCAGGGGGCCGGCACCGGGGAG.

To note about this clone: From the germline J gene comes the end of the CDR3, since the read stops 3 residues before it. V usage is TRBV14 and J usage is TRBJ2-2; 7 bases line up with TRBD1. This CDR3 is built from 15 residues. V was clipped by 0 bases and J by 7 bases; unmatched bases: 5. From germline, CDR1 is SGHDN and CDR2 FVKESK. CDR3 region: CASSQERRGLGELFF. The CDR3 DNA, read in part, is TGTGCCAGCAGCCAAGAACGTAGGGGGCTCGGGGAG.

With respect to this clone: The CDR3 end lies 3 residues beyond the end of the read and is filled in from the germline J gene. J is TRBJ2-2 and V is TRBV6-1, with a possible D match to TRBD1 (6 bases). V dropped 2 bases and J dropped 6 bases, with 10 bases sitting between them. This CDR3 has 14 residues. The germline gives CDR1 MNHNS, CDR2 SASEGT. CDR3 DNA (partial): TGTGCCAGCAGTGAAATGGACAGCGCCGGGGAG. It codes for CASSEMDSAGE. The full CDR3 protein reads CASSEMDSAGELFF.

A word on this clone: Read data end 3 residues before the CDR3 end; the end is taken from the germline J gene. V is TRBV2 and J is TRBJ2-3; 7 bases fit TRBD1. This CDR3 has 15 amino acids. The V gene end was trimmed by 6 bases and the J gene end by 4 bases; junction bases not matched to a gene: 10. CDR1 is SNHLY and CDR2 is FYNNEI in the germline V gene. The CDR3 sequence is CASRGMTGKSDTQYF. CDR3 DNA (partial): TGTGCCAGCAGGGGGATGACAGGGAAGTCAGATACG.

In regard to this clone: Read coverage stops 3 residues before the CDR3 terminus; the germline J gene supplies the remainder. The chain uses TRBV5-1 and TRBJ2-2; possibly TRBD1 for D (6 bases). V dropped 0 bases and J dropped 1 base, with 10 bases sitting between them. The CDR3 extends over 16 amino acids. From germline, CDR1 is SGHRS and CDR2 YFSETQ. Partial CDR3 DNA: TGCGCCAGCAGCTTGGCGGTGACAGGGAACACCGGGGAG. Translation: CASSLAVTGNTGE. In full, the CDR3 is CASSLAVTGNTGELFF.

A remark on this clone: The missing CDR3 end, 3 residues past where the read stops, is filled in from the germline J gene. The chain uses TRBV7-9 and TRBJ1-1; a possible D gene is TRBD1 (5 bases). Germline values: CDR1 SEHNR, CDR2 FQNEAQ (reference sequence). The CDR3 totals 15 residues. Between the trimmed V and J ends, which lost 2 bases and 3 bases, there was a span of 13 bases. The covered CDR3 bases are TGTGCCAGCAGCTTACGTACCATGGGGCACACTGAA. It yields the protein CASSLRTMGHTE. The full CDR3 sequence reads CASSLRTMGHTEAFF.

A remark on this clone: The read comes to an end 3 residues before the CDR3 does, leaving the germline J gene to fill in the end. The V call is TRBV30, the J call TRBJ1-2; D is ambiguous. There are 12 residues in the CDR3. Germline lookup yields CDR1 GTSNPN and CDR2 SVGIG (reference sequence). Trimming took 4 bases from V and 7 from J, leaving 13 bases between them. This CDR3 is CAWKVGSGGYTF. Incomplete CDR3 DNA: TGTGCCTGGAAGGTCGGGTCCGGTGGC.

Comment on this clone: Read data end 3 residues before the CDR3 end; the end is taken from the germline J gene. The chain links TRBV11-2 to TRBJ2-5, with unresolved D. V dropped 2 bases and J dropped 5 bases, with 3 bases sitting between them. Germline loops: CDR1 SGHAT, CDR2 FQNNGV. This CDR3 region has 11 residues. The covered CDR3 bases are TGTGCCAGCAGCTTACGGGAGACC. Amino acids: CASSLRET. The whole CDR3 protein reads CASSLRETQYF.

Notes on this clone: The CDR3 is cut off 3 residues early in the read; its end comes from the germline J gene. V is TRBV7-2 and J is TRBJ2-4; D remains ambiguous. CDR1 and CDR2 (germline): SGHTA, FQGNSA. CDR3 length equals 13 residues. The sequenced CDR3 bases are TGTGCCAGCAGCTTATTTTCGGCGGTTGGT. As protein: CASSLFSAVG. The whole CDR3 is CASSLFSAVGQYF. Filled out from reference TRBV7-2 and TRBJ2-4, the complete variable domain reads GAGVSQSPSNKVTEKGKDVELRCDPISGHTALYWYRQSLGQGLEFLIYFQGNSAPDKSGLPSDRFSAERTGGSVSTLTIQRTQQEDSAVYLCASSLFSAVGQYFGAGTRLSVL.

With regard to this clone: The sequenced fragment ends 3 residues before the CDR3 boundary, so the rest is inferred from the germline J gene. This sequence joins TRBV20-1 and TRBJ2-3, with 8 bases identical to TRBD2. Germline V gives CDR1 DFQATT, CDR2 SNEGSKA (reference sequence). J was trimmed by 1 base and V by 2 bases; bases with no gene match: 2. The CDR3 has 14 residues. The CDR3 loop reads CSARSSGRTDTQYF. CDR3 bases read: TGCAGTGCTAGATCTAGCGGGCGCACAGATACG.

Of note for this clone: With the read ending 3 residues before the CDR3 end, the germline J gene is used to fill in that end. The gene calls are TRBV5-1 and TRBJ1-1; no firm D call. CDR3 length: 12 amino acids. Germline CDR1 SGHRS, CDR2 YFSETQ. Trimming cost V 2 bases and J 1 base, with 3 bases left between them. The DNA read from the CDR3 is TGCGCCAGCAGCTTAGCGAACACTGAA. The encoded protein is CASSLANTE. The full CDR3 protein reads CASSLANTEAFF.

As for this clone: The read ends 3 residues shy of where the CDR3 ends; the end is completed using the germline J gene. This chain joins TRBV19 and TRBJ1-5; 8 positions agree with TRBD1. V shed 3 bases and J 7 bases; nucleotides not matched to a gene: 8. From germline, CDR1 is LNHDA and CDR2 SQIVND (reference sequence). This CDR3 region has 15 residues. The sequenced part of the CDR3 DNA is TGTGCCAGTAGTATCCCGGACAGGGAGAGACAGCCC. Translating gives CASSIPDRERQP. The whole CDR3 sequence is CASSIPDRERQPQHF.

Note on this clone: The read ends 3 residues early relative to the CDR3; the germline J gene fills the gap. The genes are TRBV11-2 and TRBJ1-4; D is possibly TRBD1 (5 bases). CDR1 and CDR2 (germline): SGHAT, FQNNGV. CDR3 length: 14 residues. Trimming left V 5 bases short and J 6 bases short, with 13 bases between. The sequenced CDR3 bases are TGTGCCAGCAGCAAAGCAGCAGGGTATGAAAAA. This encodes CASSKAAGYEK. The entire CDR3 is CASSKAAGYEKLFF. The full variable domain, completed using reference TRBV11-2 and TRBJ1-4, is EAGVAQSPRYKIIEKRQSVAFWCNPISGHATLYWYQQILGQGPKLLIQFQNNGVVDDSQLPKDRFSAERLKGVDSTLKIQPAKLEDSAVYLCASSKAAGYEKLFFGSGTQLSVL.